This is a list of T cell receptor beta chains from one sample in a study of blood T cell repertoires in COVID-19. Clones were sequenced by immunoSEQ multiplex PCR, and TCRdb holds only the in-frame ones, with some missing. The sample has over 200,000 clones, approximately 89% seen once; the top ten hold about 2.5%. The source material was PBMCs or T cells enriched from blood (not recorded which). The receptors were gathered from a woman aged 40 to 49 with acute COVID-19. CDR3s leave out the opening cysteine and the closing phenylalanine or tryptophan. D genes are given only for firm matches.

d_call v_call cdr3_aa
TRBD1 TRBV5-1 ASSLAGRGQLNSGNTIY
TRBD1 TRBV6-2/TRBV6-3 ASSYQTGTGPNGYT
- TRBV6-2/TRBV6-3 ASSYSKSSSPLH
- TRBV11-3 ASSSRRGRNEQF
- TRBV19 ASSITPEDGYT
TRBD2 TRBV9 ASSGTGGDTQY
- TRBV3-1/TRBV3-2 ASSQDGSGMRNYGYT
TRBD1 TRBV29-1 SVGTVNQPQH
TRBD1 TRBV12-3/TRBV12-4 ASSRTGHYGYT
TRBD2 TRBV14 ASSQDLAGERY
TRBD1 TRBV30 AWSRTGLAGNTIY
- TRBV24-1 ATSDPSTGHGYT
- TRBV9 ASSPQSGGSGNTIY
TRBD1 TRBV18 ASGRDSREKLF
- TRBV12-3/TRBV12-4 ASSRQGGTEAF
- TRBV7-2 ASSLGLSNRETQY
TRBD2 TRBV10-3 AIKIAGGRTDTQY
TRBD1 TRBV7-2 ASSFAGQGFTEAF
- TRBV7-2 ASSLVAGMGTEAF
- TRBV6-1 ASSESGRTLYGYT
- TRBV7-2 ASSFGGTVNTEAF
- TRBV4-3 ASSQDGRDNEKLF
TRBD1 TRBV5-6 ASSLGDRGVEPQH
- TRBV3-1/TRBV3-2 ASSQFGNTEAF
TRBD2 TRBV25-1 ASNRAGVTDTQY
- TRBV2 ASSEDGGSNQPQH
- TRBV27 ASSLSQGGGAGANVLT
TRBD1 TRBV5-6 ASSFRTGNEKLF
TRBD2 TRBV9 ASGRALGDEQF
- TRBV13 ASSSRAAPEAF
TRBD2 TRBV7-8 ASSELAGVTGELF
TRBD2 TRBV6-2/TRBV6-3 ASSYSQRGVSDTQY
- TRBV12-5 ASGPEMRPGRPQH
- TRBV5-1 ASSTNSGWDSPLH
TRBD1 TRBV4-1 ASSLEPGQEYGYT
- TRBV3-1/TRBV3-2 ASSQEGVNTEAF
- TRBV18 ASSPLTGNTEAF